Given below is one TCR beta chain in context. Its antigen is not known. Some clones are missing from TCRdb's copy, which holds only in-frame ones; the method was immunoSEQ multiplex PCR. The data hold approximately 100,000 clones, with more than 75% observed a single time. This entry comes from a study of cytomegalovirus exposure and HLA in healthy donors. About the study: The 120 validation repertoires used the same platform as the approximately 670 first-cohort repertoires (as reported by a later analysis). Study conclusions and caveats: In vitro assays verified that three CMV-associated chains recognized CMV antigens specifically.

The validation cohort, a group of around 120 subjects, included the donors and was separate from the approximately 700-subject first cohort. This CDR3 is 15 amino acids long. CDR1 is SGHTA and CDR2 is FQGNSA in the germline V gene. Trimming cost V 2 bases and J 0 bases, with 9 bases left between them. Sequenced input: PBMCs. The receptor was isolated from a young man in good health and CMV-seropositive. The chain is built from TRBV7-2 and TRBJ2-3, with D possibly TRBD2 on 5 matching bases. As DNA, the CDR3 is TGTGCCAGCAGCTTAAGAGGGCAAAGCACAGATACGCAGTATTTT. Translated, it gives CASSLRGQSTDTQYF.